A selection of T cell receptor beta chains follows, all from one sample in a study of T-cell reconstitution after alpha-beta-depleted transplantation in children. A single record per CDR3 protein comes from TCRdb applying MiXCR to the PCR reads. The sample yields approximately 230,000 distinct CDR3 sequences, more than 20% seen once. The sequencing here drew on PBMCs, mostly from graft donor cells, taken 360 days after TCRalphabeta/CD19-depleted stem cell transplant. These receptors were obtained from a female patient aged 2-9 years who had a stem cell transplant for congenital amegakaryocytic thrombocytopenia, so the T cells may come from the graft donor. The CDR3 runs from the conserved cysteine through the conserved F or W. Each record gives: clone size, V gene, J gene, D gene, CDR3 protein, CDR3 DNA. A D gene is named only where the DNA matches it firmly. Not all rows give a size; the values are once, few, many and, for expanded clones, a class.

clone_size: few
v_call: TRBV20-1
j_call: TRBJ2-7
d_call: .
cdr3_aa: CSGGPLNEQYF
cdr3_nt: TGCAGTGGCGGGCCCTTGAACGAGCAGTACTTC

clone_size: many
v_call: TRBV4-1
j_call: TRBJ2-1
d_call: TRBD2
cdr3_aa: CASSWTSGAYNEQFF
cdr3_nt: TGCGCCAGCAGCTGGACTAGCGGAGCTTACAATGAGCAGTTCTTC

clone_size: few
v_call: TRBV12-3/TRBV12-4
j_call: TRBJ2-3
d_call: TRBD2
cdr3_aa: CASSLVLRGLAGGNPTDTQYF
cdr3_nt: TGTGCCAGCAGTTTAGTTCTCCGGGGACTAGCGGGGGGAAACCCCACAGATACGCAGTATTTT

clone_size: few
v_call: TRBV12-3/TRBV12-4
j_call: TRBJ2-1
d_call: .
cdr3_aa: CASGPTDYNEQFF
cdr3_nt: TGTGCCAGCGGACCGACGGATTACAATGAGCAGTTCTTC

clone_size: few
v_call: TRBV5-1
j_call: TRBJ2-2
d_call: TRBD1
cdr3_aa: CASWDRGPTGELFF
cdr3_nt: TGCGCCAGCTGGGACAGGGGACCCACCGGGGAGCTGTTTTTT

clone_size: many
v_call: TRBV12-3/TRBV12-4
j_call: TRBJ2-1
d_call: TRBD2
cdr3_aa: CASSLERAGGSNEQFF
cdr3_nt: TGTGCCAGCAGTTTAGAACGTGCGGGAGGTTCGAATGAGCAGTTCTTC

clone_size: .
v_call: TRBV5-6
j_call: TRBJ2-1
d_call: TRBD1
cdr3_aa: CASSFGTGQYNEQFF
cdr3_nt: TGTGCCAGCAGCTTTGGGACAGGGCAATACAATGAGCAGTTCTTC

clone_size: .
v_call: TRBV6-1
j_call: TRBJ2-2
d_call: .
cdr3_aa: CASSGGSAANTGELFF
cdr3_nt: TGTGCCAGCAGCGGGGGTAGCGCGGCGAACACCGGGGAGCTGTTTTTT

clone_size: .
v_call: TRBV20-1
j_call: TRBJ2-7
d_call: .
cdr3_aa: CSARRISAYEQYF
cdr3_nt: TGCAGTGCTAGAAGGATTAGCGCCTACGAGCAGTACTTC

clone_size: many
v_call: TRBV24-1
j_call: TRBJ2-3
d_call: .
cdr3_aa: CATSLLGADTQYF
cdr3_nt: TGTGCCACCAGTCTCCTCGGTGCAGATACGCAGTATTTT

clone_size: many
v_call: TRBV28
j_call: TRBJ2-7
d_call: .
cdr3_aa: CASSLDPGQDEQYF
cdr3_nt: TGTGCCAGCAGTTTAGACCCGGGGCAAGACGAGCAGTACTTC

clone_size: many
v_call: TRBV2
j_call: TRBJ2-2
d_call: .
cdr3_aa: CASSLGRGTGELFF
cdr3_nt: TGTGCCAGCAGTCTAGGAAGGGGCACCGGGGAGCTGTTTTTT

clone_size: .
v_call: TRBV7-8
j_call: TRBJ2-7
d_call: TRBD1
cdr3_aa: CASSLLARGHEQYF
cdr3_nt: TGTGCCAGCAGCTTATTGGCCAGGGGGCACGAGCAGTACTTC

clone_size: few
v_call: TRBV20-1
j_call: TRBJ1-5
d_call: .
cdr3_aa: CSAVGNPNQPQHF
cdr3_nt: TGCAGTGCCGTGGGAAATCCTAATCAGCCCCAGCATTTT

clone_size: .
v_call: TRBV5-6
j_call: TRBJ2-1
d_call: .
cdr3_aa: CASSLVDGLYNEQFF
cdr3_nt: TGTGCCAGCAGCTTGGTCGACGGACTCTACAATGAGCAGTTCTTC

clone_size: .
v_call: TRBV20-1
j_call: TRBJ2-1
d_call: TRBD2
cdr3_aa: CSARDGLAGVTYNEQFF
cdr3_nt: TGCAGTGCTAGAGATGGACTAGCGGGGGTAACCTACAATGAGCAGTTCTTC

clone_size: .
v_call: TRBV19
j_call: TRBJ1-5
d_call: .
cdr3_aa: CASSINPNQPQHF
cdr3_nt: TGTGCCAGTAGTATAAATCCAAATCAGCCCCAGCATTTT

clone_size: once
v_call: TRBV9
j_call: TRBJ2-5
d_call: TRBD2
cdr3_aa: CASSVGEGGGYETQYF
cdr3_nt: TGTGCCAGCAGCGTAGGGGAGGGTGGGGGTTACGAGACCCAGTACTTC

clone_size: few
v_call: TRBV2
j_call: TRBJ2-1
d_call: TRBD2
cdr3_aa: CASIGGLADYNEQFF
cdr3_nt: TGTGCCAGCATTGGAGGACTAGCGGATTACAATGAGCAGTTCTTC

clone_size: few
v_call: TRBV20-1
j_call: TRBJ2-3
d_call: .
cdr3_aa: CSAHAEDTQYF
cdr3_nt: TGCAGTGCCCATGCCGAGGATACGCAGTATTTT

clone_size: many
v_call: TRBV7-2
j_call: TRBJ1-6
d_call: .
cdr3_aa: CASSLFGGRNSPLHF
cdr3_nt: TGTGCCAGCAGCTTATTTGGAGGAAGAAATTCACCCCTCCACTTT

clone_size: .
v_call: TRBV4-2
j_call: TRBJ2-1
d_call: .
cdr3_aa: CASSQDGFSEQFF
cdr3_nt: TGTGCCAGCAGCCAAGATGGTTTCAGTGAGCAGTTCTTC

clone_size: .
v_call: TRBV20-1
j_call: TRBJ2-2
d_call: TRBD2
cdr3_aa: CSARLAGALNTGELFF
cdr3_nt: TGCAGTGCTAGACTAGCGGGGGCCCTGAACACCGGGGAGCTGTTTTTT

clone_size: .
v_call: TRBV11-2
j_call: TRBJ2-1
d_call: .
cdr3_aa: CASSYIEQFF
cdr3_nt: TGTGCCAGCAGCTACATTGAGCAGTTCTTC

clone_size: .
v_call: TRBV4-1
j_call: TRBJ2-7
d_call: .
cdr3_aa: CASSQIFLESYEQYF
cdr3_nt: TGCGCCAGCAGCCAGATCTTTTTAGAATCCTACGAGCAGTACTTC

clone_size: .
v_call: TRBV4-3
j_call: TRBJ2-7
d_call: .
cdr3_aa: CASSPGKNYEQYF
cdr3_nt: TGCGCCAGCTCCCCAGGAAAAAACTACGAGCAGTACTTC

clone_size: few
v_call: TRBV4-3
j_call: TRBJ1-4
d_call: .
cdr3_aa: CASSQMGLRNEKLFF
cdr3_nt: TGCGCCAGCAGCCAAATGGGACTCCGGAATGAAAAACTGTTTTTT

clone_size: many
v_call: TRBV2
j_call: TRBJ2-7
d_call: TRBD2
cdr3_aa: CASRLASLSSYEQYF
cdr3_nt: TGTGCCAGCAGACTAGCGAGCTTATCCTCCTACGAGCAGTACTTC

clone_size: once
v_call: TRBV7-3
j_call: TRBJ2-1
d_call: .
cdr3_aa: CASSPGLGEQFF
cdr3_nt: TGTGCCAGCAGCCCGGGCCTAGGTGAGCAGTTCTTC

clone_size: .
v_call: TRBV10-2
j_call: TRBJ1-5
d_call: TRBD1
cdr3_aa: CASSEPGQGSNQPQHF
cdr3_nt: TGCGCCAGCAGTGAGCCGGGACAGGGGAGCAATCAGCCCCAGCATTTT

clone_size: few
v_call: TRBV28
j_call: TRBJ1-3
d_call: TRBD1
cdr3_aa: CASSPLDRVISGNTIYF
cdr3_nt: TGTGCCAGCAGTCCCTTGGACAGGGTAATCTCTGGAAACACCATATATTTT

clone_size: few
v_call: TRBV20-1
j_call: TRBJ2-7
d_call: TRBD1
cdr3_aa: CSARTGALSYEQYF
cdr3_nt: TGCAGTGCTAGAACAGGGGCCCTTTCCTACGAGCAGTACTTC

clone_size: .
v_call: TRBV5-1
j_call: TRBJ2-3
d_call: .
cdr3_aa: CASSLAGDPSTDTQYF
cdr3_nt: TGCGCCAGCAGCTTGGCGGGGGACCCCTCCACAGATACGCAGTATTTT

clone_size: .
v_call: TRBV12-3/TRBV12-4
j_call: TRBJ2-7
d_call: .
cdr3_aa: CASRARGTYEQYF
cdr3_nt: TGTGCCAGCCGAGCGCGGGGTACCTACGAGCAGTACTTC

clone_size: .
v_call: TRBV25-1
j_call: TRBJ2-1
d_call: .
cdr3_aa: CASSEHQLGTRSYNEQFF
cdr3_nt: TGTGCCAGCAGTGAACACCAACTAGGTACCCGCTCCTACAATGAGCAGTTCTTC

clone_size: .
v_call: TRBV27
j_call: TRBJ2-7
d_call: .
cdr3_aa: CASTQAAIGTYEQYF
cdr3_nt: TGTGCCAGCACCCAAGCTGCAATCGGGACCTACGAGCAGTACTTC

clone_size: few
v_call: TRBV5-1
j_call: TRBJ2-7
d_call: TRBD2
cdr3_aa: CASRTLAGSSYEQYF
cdr3_nt: TGCGCCAGTAGAACTCTAGCGGGGAGCTCCTACGAGCAGTACTTC

clone_size: .
v_call: TRBV25-1
j_call: TRBJ2-1
d_call: TRBD2
cdr3_aa: CASSEYGTSGGIPNYNEQFF
cdr3_nt: TGTGCCAGCAGTGAATATGGGACTAGCGGGGGGATACCAAATTACAATGAGCAGTTCTTC

clone_size: few
v_call: TRBV27
j_call: TRBJ2-2
d_call: .
cdr3_aa: CASSLLDGGGTGELFF
cdr3_nt: TGTGCCAGCAGTTTATTGGACGGTGGCGGTACCGGGGAGCTGTTTTTT

clone_size: few
v_call: TRBV2
j_call: TRBJ1-6
d_call: .
cdr3_aa: CASRPGRNSPLHF
cdr3_nt: TGTGCCAGCAGACCGGGCCGTAATTCACCCCTCCACTTT

clone_size: .
v_call: TRBV11-2
j_call: TRBJ1-6
d_call: TRBD1
cdr3_aa: CASSSPRTGINSPLHF
cdr3_nt: TGTGCCAGCAGCTCCCCCAGGACAGGGATTAATTCACCCCTCCACTTT

clone_size: .
v_call: TRBV7-9
j_call: TRBJ1-2
d_call: .
cdr3_aa: CASSLARSDSSGYTF
cdr3_nt: TGTGCCAGCAGCTTAGCTCGGAGTGACAGTAGTGGCTACACCTTC

clone_size: many
v_call: TRBV9
j_call: TRBJ2-1
d_call: TRBD2
cdr3_aa: CASSAGLGFNEQFF
cdr3_nt: TGTGCCAGCAGCGCTGGACTAGGATTCAATGAGCAGTTCTTC

clone_size: few
v_call: TRBV10-3
j_call: TRBJ2-5
d_call: TRBD2
cdr3_aa: CAISESGGLAAGETQYF
cdr3_nt: TGTGCCATCAGTGAGTCGGGGGGACTAGCGGCAGGCGAGACCCAGTACTTC

clone_size: once
v_call: TRBV6-2/TRBV6-3
j_call: TRBJ2-5
d_call: TRBD1
cdr3_aa: CASNLGQGQETQYF
cdr3_nt: TGTGCCAGCAACTTGGGACAGGGCCAAGAGACCCAGTACTTC

clone_size: .
v_call: TRBV18
j_call: TRBJ2-7
d_call: .
cdr3_aa: CASSARRASYEQYF
cdr3_nt: TGTGCCAGCTCAGCTCGACGGGCCTCCTACGAGCAGTACTTC

clone_size: many
v_call: TRBV12-3/TRBV12-4
j_call: TRBJ1-4
d_call: TRBD1
cdr3_aa: CASSFDRGGEKLFF
cdr3_nt: TGTGCCAGCAGTTTTGACAGGGGTGGTGAAAAACTGTTTTTT

clone_size: .
v_call: TRBV5-1
j_call: TRBJ2-2
d_call: TRBD2
cdr3_aa: CAIRSGGDTGELFF
cdr3_nt: TGCGCCATCCGGAGCGGGGGAGACACCGGGGAGCTGTTTTTT

clone_size: .
v_call: TRBV20-1
j_call: TRBJ2-1
d_call: TRBD1
cdr3_aa: CSARAGTVSFIAYNEQFF
cdr3_nt: TGCAGTGCTAGGGCCGGGACAGTTAGTTTCATAGCCTACAATGAGCAGTTCTTC

clone_size: .
v_call: TRBV11-1
j_call: TRBJ2-3
d_call: TRBD2
cdr3_aa: CASSLVFRTSGAEDTQYF
cdr3_nt: TGTGCCAGCAGCTTAGTGTTCAGGACTAGCGGCGCCGAAGATACGCAGTATTTT

clone_size: .
v_call: TRBV20-1
j_call: TRBJ2-5
d_call: .
cdr3_aa: CSAKFGLRAWTQYF
cdr3_nt: TGCAGTGCTAAATTTGGGCTAAGAGCCTGGACCCAGTACTTC

clone_size: few
v_call: TRBV4-1
j_call: TRBJ1-6
d_call: .
cdr3_aa: CASSQVTGNRSPLHF
cdr3_nt: TGCGCCAGCAGCCAAGTCACAGGGAATAGGTCACCCCTCCACTTT

clone_size: .
v_call: TRBV20-1
j_call: TRBJ2-1
d_call: TRBD2
cdr3_aa: CSAIGGAGYNEQFF
cdr3_nt: TGCAGTGCTATCGGGGGGGCGGGGTACAATGAGCAGTTCTTC

clone_size: many
v_call: TRBV4-3
j_call: TRBJ1-1
d_call: .
cdr3_aa: CASSQELTSEAFF
cdr3_nt: TGCGCCAGCAGCCAAGAGTTGACGAGCGAAGCTTTCTTT